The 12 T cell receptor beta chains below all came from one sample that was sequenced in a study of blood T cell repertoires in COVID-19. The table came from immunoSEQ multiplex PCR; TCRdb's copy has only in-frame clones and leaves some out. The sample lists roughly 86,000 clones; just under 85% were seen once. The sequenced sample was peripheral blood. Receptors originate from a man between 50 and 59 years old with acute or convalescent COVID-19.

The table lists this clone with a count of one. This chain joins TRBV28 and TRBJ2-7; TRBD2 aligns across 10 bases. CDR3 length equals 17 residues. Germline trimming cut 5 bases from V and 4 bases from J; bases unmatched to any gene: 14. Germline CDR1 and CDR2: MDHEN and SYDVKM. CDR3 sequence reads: CASSLTPDLAGVYEQYF. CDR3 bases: TGTGCCAGCAGTCTCACCCCCGATCTAGCGGGAGTGTACGAGCAGTACTTC.

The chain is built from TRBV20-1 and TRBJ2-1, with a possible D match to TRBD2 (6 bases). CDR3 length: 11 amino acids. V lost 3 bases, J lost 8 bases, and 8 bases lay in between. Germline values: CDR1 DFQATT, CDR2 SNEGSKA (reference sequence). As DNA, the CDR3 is TGCAGTGCTAGCAGGGAGGATGAGCAGTTCTTC. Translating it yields CSASREDEQFF.

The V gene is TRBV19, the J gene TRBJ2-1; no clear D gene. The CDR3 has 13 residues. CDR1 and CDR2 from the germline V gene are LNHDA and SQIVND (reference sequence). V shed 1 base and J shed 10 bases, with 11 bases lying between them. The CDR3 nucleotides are TGTGCCAGTAGTATAGGGGTAGGAGCGGAGCAGTTCTTC. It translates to CASSIGVGAEQFF.

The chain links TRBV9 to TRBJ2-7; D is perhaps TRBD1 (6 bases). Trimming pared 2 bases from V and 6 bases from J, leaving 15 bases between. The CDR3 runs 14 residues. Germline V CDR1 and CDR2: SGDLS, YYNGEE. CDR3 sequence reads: CASSVGTLGIEQYF. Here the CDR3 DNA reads TGTGCCAGCAGCGTTGGGACATTAGGAATCGAGCAGTACTTC.

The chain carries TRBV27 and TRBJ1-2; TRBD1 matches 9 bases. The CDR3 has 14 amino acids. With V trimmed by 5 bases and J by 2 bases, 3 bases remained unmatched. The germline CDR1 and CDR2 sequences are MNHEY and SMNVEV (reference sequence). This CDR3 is CASSVDRGNYGYTF. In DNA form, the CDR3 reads TGTGCCAGCAGTGTGGACAGGGGAAACTATGGCTACACCTTC.

CDR3 nucleotides: TGCGCCAGCAGCTTGGTTAGCAACACTGAAGCTTTCTTT. This codes for CASSLVSNTEAFF. The chain uses TRBV5-1 and TRBJ1-1; D is ambiguous. This CDR3 is 13 amino acids long. Germline CDR1 and CDR2: SGHRS and YFSETQ. Trimming pared 0 bases from V and 2 bases from J, leaving 5 bases between.

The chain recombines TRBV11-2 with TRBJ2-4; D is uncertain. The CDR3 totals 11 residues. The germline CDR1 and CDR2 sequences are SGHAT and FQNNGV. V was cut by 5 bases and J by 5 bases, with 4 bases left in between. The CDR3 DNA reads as TGTGCCAGCAGCCCTCAAAACATTCAGTACTTC. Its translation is CASSPQNIQYF. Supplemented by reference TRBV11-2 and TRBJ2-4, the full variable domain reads EAGVAQSPRYKIIEKRQSVAFWCNPISGHATLYWYQQILGQGPKLLIQFQNNGVVDDSQLPKDRFSAERLKGVDSTLKIQPAKLEDSAVYLCASSPQNIQYFGAGTRLSVL.

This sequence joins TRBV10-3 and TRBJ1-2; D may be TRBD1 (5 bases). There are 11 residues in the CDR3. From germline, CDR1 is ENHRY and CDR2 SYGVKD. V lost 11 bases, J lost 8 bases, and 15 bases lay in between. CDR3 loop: CASLAGFGYTF. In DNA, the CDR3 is TGTGCCTCCTTGGCAGGGTTCGGCTACACCTTC.

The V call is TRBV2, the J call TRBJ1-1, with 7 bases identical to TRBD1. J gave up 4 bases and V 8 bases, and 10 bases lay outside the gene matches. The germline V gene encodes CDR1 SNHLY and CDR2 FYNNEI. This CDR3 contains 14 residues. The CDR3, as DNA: TGTGCCAGCCACAGACAGGGTGCGGGCACTGAAGCTTTCTTT. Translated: CASHRQGAGTEAFF. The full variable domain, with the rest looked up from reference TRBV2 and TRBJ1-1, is EPEVTQTPSHQVTQMGQEVILRCVPISNHLYFYWYRQILGQKVEFLVSFYNNEISEKSEIFDDQFSVERPDGSNFTLKIRSTKLEDSAMYFCASHRQGAGTEAFFGQGTRLTVV.

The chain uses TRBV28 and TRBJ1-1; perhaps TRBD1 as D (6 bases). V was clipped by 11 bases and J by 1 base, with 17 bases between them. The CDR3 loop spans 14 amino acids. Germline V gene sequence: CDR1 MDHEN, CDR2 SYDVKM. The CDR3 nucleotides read TGTGCCTTCGCACCTCAGGGACAGAACACTGAAGCTTTCTTT. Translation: CAFAPQGQNTEAFF.

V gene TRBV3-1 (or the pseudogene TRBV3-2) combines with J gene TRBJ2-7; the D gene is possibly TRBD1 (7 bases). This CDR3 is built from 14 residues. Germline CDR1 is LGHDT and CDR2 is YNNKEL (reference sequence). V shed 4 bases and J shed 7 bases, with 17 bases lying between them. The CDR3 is CASSPYDRAGEQYF. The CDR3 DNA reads TGTGCCAGCAGCCCCTACGACAGGGCGGGGGAGCAGTACTTC.

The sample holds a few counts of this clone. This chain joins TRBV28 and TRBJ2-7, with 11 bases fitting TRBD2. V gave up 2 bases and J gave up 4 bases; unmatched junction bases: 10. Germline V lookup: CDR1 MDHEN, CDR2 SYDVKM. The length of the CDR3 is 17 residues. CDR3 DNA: TGTGCCAGCAGTTTAAGCGGTAGCGGGAGGGCCGGGTACGAGCAGTACTTC. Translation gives CASSLSGSGRAGYEQYF.